This T cell receptor beta chain was found in a study of persistence of HIV-infected CD4 T cells. General study findings and limits: Proviral oligoclonality tracked with TCR oligoclonality within the same sorted cells. TCRbeta richness was lower in CMV- and Gag-responding cells than in anti-CD3/anti-CD28-responding cells. TCR analyses could not target the rare provirus-carrying CMV-responding cells.

The immunoSEQ assay was version 4, run in survey mode. Assay used: immunoSEQ multiplex PCR; TCRdb lists only in-frame clones, some missing. The sample includes roughly 43,000 clones, 89% of them seen just once. The germline CDR1 and CDR2 sequences are LNHNV and YYDKDF (reference sequence). V lost 5 bases, J lost 0 bases, and 4 bases stayed unmatched. The CDR3 is 14 residues long. On this clone: What it binds is not known.

Cells were stimulated nonspecifically with anti-CD3/anti-CD28 magnetic beads. Sorting of responding CD4+ T cells relied on upregulated CD40 ligand together with CD69. The sequences come from CD4+ T cells sorted from PBMCs after approximately 20-hour stimulation, collected from a patient who received antiretroviral therapy. The chain couples TRBV15 to TRBJ2-7; 7 bases fit TRBD1. The sequence came from an adult man with HIV who was CMV-seropositive. The CDR3 DNA reads TGTGCCACCAGCTTGGACAGGTTCTCCTACGAGCAGTACTTC. It specifies CATSLDRFSYEQYF. Filled out from reference TRBV15 and TRBJ2-7, the complete variable domain reads DAMVIQNPRYQVTQFGKPVTLSCSQTLNHNVMYWYQQKSSQAPKLLFHYYDKDFNNEADTPDNFQSRRPNTSFCFLDIRSPGLGDTAMYLCATSLDRFSYEQYFGPGTRLTVT.